There are many counts of the clone carrying this T cell receptor (beta chain). Antigen specificity is unknown. The CDR3 has 14 amino acids. The germline gives CDR1 DFQATT, CDR2 SNEGSKA (reference sequence). V shed 1 base and J shed 0 bases, with 7 bases lying between them. This entry comes from a study of neurological immune-mediated disorders. General study findings and limits: The repertoires of 18 of 34 multiple sclerosis patients fell into one related-CDR3 cluster (a possible signature) under phylogenetic grouping. The greatest TCR clonal expansion appeared in HTLV-1-associated myelopathy and the smallest, falling below healthy controls, in multiple sclerosis.

The method for making cDNA was 5'RACE, and it used 10-nucleotide random UMIs. Sequencing runs each yielded over 200 million TCR-beta sequences from 15-18 subjects. From the 5' RACE reads, TCRdb called clonotypes with MiXCR, one entry per CDR3 protein. The table records nearly 60,000 distinct CDR3 sequences, under 4.5% of them present only once. Specimen: PBMCs. The chain is built from TRBV20-1 and TRBJ1-5; D is undetermined. The clonotype comes from a young woman with multiple sclerosis. The CDR3 DNA follows: TGCAGTGCTAGAGCAGGAACTAGCAATCAGCCCCAGCATTTT. As protein: CSARAGTSNQPQHF.